This TCR beta chain originates from a study of control samples from healthy donors and cancer patients. Assay used: immunoSEQ multiplex PCR; TCRdb lists only in-frame clones, some missing. Seen here are about 61,000 clones, 90% observed once, and the top ten hold less than 7%. With 5 bases removed from V and 2 bases from J, the gap between germline ends came to 13 bases. The CDR3 contains 14 residues. The germline CDR1 and CDR2 sequences are MNHNS and SASEGT. The receptor was isolated from a man in his sixties with colorectal cancer. The chain uses TRBV6-1 and TRBJ2-7; perhaps TRBD1 as D (6 bases). Sequencing was done on a sample of PBMCs. The chain's CDR3 is CASSPSRQAYEQYF. The CDR3 DNA is TGTGCCAGCAGTCCTTCGAGACAGGCCTACGAGCAGTACTTC.